One and the same sample provided the 14 T cell receptor beta chains below, sequenced in a study of alternative splicing in chronic myeloid leukemia remission. Libraries were built from poly-A-enriched mRNA from around 0.94 ug total RNA. TCRdb re-called the bulk RNA-seq reads and shows each CDR3 protein once, DNA omitted. The table includes fewer than 350 distinct CDR3 sequences, around 99% detected once. The sample taken for sequencing was PBMCs. These receptors all stem from a person aged 25 to 49 in good health.

The chain uses TRBV5-1 and TRBJ1-4. The germline CDR1 and CDR2 sequences are SGHRS and YFSETQ. The CDR3 runs to 15 residues. The CDR3 spells CASSFYQGPTEKLFF. The full variable domain, rest sourced from reference TRBV5-1 and TRBJ1-4, is KAGVTQTPRYLIKTRGQQVTLSCSPISGHRSVSWYQQTPGQGLQFLFEYFSETQRNKGNFPGRFSGRQFSNSRSEMNVSTLELGDSALYLCASSFYQGPTEKLFFGSGTQLSVL.

This chain joins TRBV7-2 and TRBJ2-3; TCRdb's D call of TRBD2 is untestable without DNA. The CDR3 spans 15 residues. The germline gives CDR1 SGHTA, CDR2 FQGNSA. CDR3 in amino acids: CASSIYGLVSDTQYF.

The J gene is TRBJ1-1, the V gene TRBV5-7. TRBV5-7 falls under the ORF class, with uncertain function. The CDR3 has 15 amino acids. The chain's CDR3 is CASSFTGTRNTEAFF.

The rearrangement links TRBV20-1 to TRBJ2-7; as DNA is missing, the TRBD1 call by TCRdb cannot be tested. The CDR3 runs 13 residues. The germline V gene has CDR1 DFQATT and CDR2 SNEGSKA (reference sequence). The CDR3 loop is CSAESDRAYEQYF.

This chain links TRBV7-8 with TRBJ1-5. The CDR3 extends over 15 amino acids. The germline gives CDR1 SGHVS, CDR2 FQNEAQ. CDR3 amino acids: CASSLAAGGHQPQHF.

This clonotype was counted a single time. The J gene is TRBJ1-1, the V gene TRBV10-1. Germline-derived CDR1 and CDR2 are WNHNN and SYGVQD (reference sequence). The CDR3 runs 13 residues. CDR3 sequence reads: CASSERQNTEAFF.

This clonotype has only one observation. This rearrangement joins TRBV20-1 to TRBJ2-7; the TCRdb D gene call, TRBD2, has no DNA to confirm it. CDR1 is DFQATT and CDR2 is SNEGSKA in the germline V gene (reference sequence). CDR3 size: 12 residues. The CDR3 sequence: CSASQADNEQYF.

J is TRBJ1-1 and V is TRBV29-1. Germline lookup yields CDR1 SQVTM and CDR2 ANQGSEA. The CDR3 length is 14 residues. The CDR3 region is CSADGGSMNTEAFF.

V and J are TRBV6-5 and TRBJ2-7. The CDR3 contains 13 residues. Germline V lookup: CDR1 MNHEY, CDR2 SVGAGI. The CDR3 sequence: CASSVPGFSEQYF.

V is TRBV19 and J is TRBJ1-1. This CDR3 is built from 15 residues. The V gene's germline CDR1 is LNHDA and CDR2 SQIVND (reference sequence). CDR3: CASINYRSGNTEAFF.

This sequence joins TRBV28 and TRBJ2-3; no DNA is available, so the TRBD1 call from TCRdb remains unchecked. Germline V CDR1 and CDR2: MDHEN, SYDVKM. The CDR3 is made up of 13 amino acids. The CDR3 protein is CASKGQGPDTQYF.

The chain recombines TRBV2 with TRBJ2-3; lacking DNA, the TRBD2 call made by TCRdb goes unchecked. The CDR3 has 14 amino acids. CDR1 and CDR2 (germline): SNHLY, FYNNEI. CDR3: CASSLAGGTDTQYF.

The chain uses TRBV20-1 and TRBJ2-3; TCRdb proposes TRBD2, but this gene call is untestable without DNA. The CDR3 loop spans 12 amino acids. Germline CDR1 DFQATT, CDR2 SNEGSKA (reference sequence). Here the CDR3 reads CSARAGRDTQYF.

The J gene is TRBJ2-7, the V gene TRBV29-1. The CDR3 contains 13 residues. Germline CDR1 is SQVTM and CDR2 is ANQGSEA. The CDR3: CSVQETPSYEQYF.